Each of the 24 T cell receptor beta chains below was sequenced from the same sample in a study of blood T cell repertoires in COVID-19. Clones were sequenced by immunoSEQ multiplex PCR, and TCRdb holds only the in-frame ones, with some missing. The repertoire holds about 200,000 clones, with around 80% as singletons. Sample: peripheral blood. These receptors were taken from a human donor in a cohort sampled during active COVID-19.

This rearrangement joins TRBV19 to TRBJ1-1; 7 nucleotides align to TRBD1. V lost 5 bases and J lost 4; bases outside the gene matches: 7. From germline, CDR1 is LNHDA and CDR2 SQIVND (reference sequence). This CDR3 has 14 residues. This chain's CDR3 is CASSGGTAFTEAFF. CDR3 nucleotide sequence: TGTGCCAGTAGTGGGGGGACAGCTTTCACTGAAGCTTTCTTT.

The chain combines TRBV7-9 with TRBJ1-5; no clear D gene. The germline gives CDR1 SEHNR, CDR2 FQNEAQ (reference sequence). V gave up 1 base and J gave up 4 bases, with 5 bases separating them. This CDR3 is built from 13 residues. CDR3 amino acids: CASSLDWNQPQHF. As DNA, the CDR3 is TGTGCCAGCAGCTTAGACTGGAATCAGCCCCAGCATTTT.

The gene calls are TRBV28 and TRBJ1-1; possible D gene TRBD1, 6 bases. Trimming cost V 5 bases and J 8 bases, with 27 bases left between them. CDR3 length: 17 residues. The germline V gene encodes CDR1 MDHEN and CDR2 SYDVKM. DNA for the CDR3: TGTGCCAGCAGTCGCCTATGGGACATCCAAGTCGCACCCGAAGCTTTCTTT. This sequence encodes CASSRLWDIQVAPEAFF. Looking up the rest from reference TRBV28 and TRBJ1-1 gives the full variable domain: DVKVTQSSRYLVKRTGEKVFLECVQDMDHENMFWYRQDPGLGLRLIYFSYDVKMKEKGDIPEGYSVSREKKERFSLILESASTNQTSMYLCASSRLWDIQVAPEAFFGQGTRLTVV.

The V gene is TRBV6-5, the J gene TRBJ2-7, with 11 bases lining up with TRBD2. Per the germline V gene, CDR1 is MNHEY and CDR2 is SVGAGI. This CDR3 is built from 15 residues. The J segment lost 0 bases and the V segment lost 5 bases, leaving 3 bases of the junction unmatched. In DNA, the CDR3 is TGTGCCAGCAGTACTAGCGGGAGCCCCTCCTACGAGCAGTACTTC. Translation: CASSTSGSPSYEQYF.

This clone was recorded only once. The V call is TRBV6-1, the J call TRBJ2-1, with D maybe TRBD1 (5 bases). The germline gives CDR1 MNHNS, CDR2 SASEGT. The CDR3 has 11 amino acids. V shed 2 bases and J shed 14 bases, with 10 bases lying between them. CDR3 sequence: CASSERQTEFF. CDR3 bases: TGTGCCAGCAGTGAAAGACAGACTGAGTTCTTC.

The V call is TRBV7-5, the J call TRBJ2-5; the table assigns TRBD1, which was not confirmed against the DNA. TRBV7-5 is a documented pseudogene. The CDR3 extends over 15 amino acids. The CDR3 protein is CARSFRDRGRETQYF. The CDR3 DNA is TGTGCCAGAAGCTTCCGGGACAGGGGGCGGGAGACCCAGTACTTC.

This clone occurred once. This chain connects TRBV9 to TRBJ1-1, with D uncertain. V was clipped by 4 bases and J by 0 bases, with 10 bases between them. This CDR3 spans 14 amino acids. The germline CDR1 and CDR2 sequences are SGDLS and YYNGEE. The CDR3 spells CASSPRTVNTEAFF. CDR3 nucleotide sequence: TGTGCCAGCAGCCCCCGGACTGTGAACACTGAAGCTTTCTTT. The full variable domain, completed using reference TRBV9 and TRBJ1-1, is DSGVTQTPKHLITATGQRVTLRCSPRSGDLSVYWYQQSLDQGLQFLIQYYNGEERAKGNILERFSAQQFPDLHSELNLSSLELGDSALYFCASSPRTVNTEAFFGQGTRLTVV.

CDR3 amino acids: CASSPGTGWREQYF. The CDR3 DNA sequence: TGTGCCAGCAGCCCCGGGACAGGGTGGAGGGAGCAGTACTTC. The chain links TRBV7-2 to TRBJ2-7; 9 bases are a match to TRBD1. The CDR3 totals 14 residues. J lost 7 bases, V lost 5 bases, and 9 bases had no gene match. Germline V gene data show CDR1 as SGHTA and CDR2 as FQGNSA.

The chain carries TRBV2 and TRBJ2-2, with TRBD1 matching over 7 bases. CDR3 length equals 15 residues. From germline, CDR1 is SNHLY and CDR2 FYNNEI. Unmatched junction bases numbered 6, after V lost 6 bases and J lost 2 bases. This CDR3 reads CASSRDRVNTGELFF. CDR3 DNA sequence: TGTGCCAGCAGCAGGGACAGAGTAAACACCGGGGAGCTGTTTTTT.

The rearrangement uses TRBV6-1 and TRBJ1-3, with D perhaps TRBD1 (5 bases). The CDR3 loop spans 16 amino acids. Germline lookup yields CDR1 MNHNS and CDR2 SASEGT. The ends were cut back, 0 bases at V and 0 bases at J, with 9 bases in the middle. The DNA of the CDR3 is TGTGCCAGCAGTGAAGCGAGCAGGGCCTCTGGAAACACCATATATTTT. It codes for CASSEASRASGNTIYF.

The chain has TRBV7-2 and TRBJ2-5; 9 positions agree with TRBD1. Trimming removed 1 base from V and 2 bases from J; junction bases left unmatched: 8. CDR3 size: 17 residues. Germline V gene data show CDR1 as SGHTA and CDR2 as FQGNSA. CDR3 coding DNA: TGTGCCAGCAGCTTAGTTGCTTTTGGACAGGGGCAAGAGACCCAGTACTTC. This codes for CASSLVAFGQGQETQYF.

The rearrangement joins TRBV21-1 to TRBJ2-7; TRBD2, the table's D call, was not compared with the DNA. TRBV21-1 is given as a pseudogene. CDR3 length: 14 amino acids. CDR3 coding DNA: TGTGCCAGCAGCTCGCGGACTAGCGGTTACGAGCAGTACTTC. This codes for CASSSRTSGYEQYF.

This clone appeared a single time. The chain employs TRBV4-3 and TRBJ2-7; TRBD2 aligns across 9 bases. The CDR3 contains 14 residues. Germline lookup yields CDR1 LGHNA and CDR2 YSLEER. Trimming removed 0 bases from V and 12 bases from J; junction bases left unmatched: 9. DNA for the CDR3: TGCGCCAGCAGCCAAGATCCGTTGGCTAGCGGGACGTACTTC. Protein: CASSQDPLASGTYF.

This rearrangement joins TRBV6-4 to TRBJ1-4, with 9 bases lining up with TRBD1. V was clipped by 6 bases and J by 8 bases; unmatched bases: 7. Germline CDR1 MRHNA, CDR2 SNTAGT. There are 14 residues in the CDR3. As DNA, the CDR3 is TGTGCCAGCAGACGGACAGGGGAAAGAGAAAAACTGTTTTTT. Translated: CASRRTGEREKLFF.

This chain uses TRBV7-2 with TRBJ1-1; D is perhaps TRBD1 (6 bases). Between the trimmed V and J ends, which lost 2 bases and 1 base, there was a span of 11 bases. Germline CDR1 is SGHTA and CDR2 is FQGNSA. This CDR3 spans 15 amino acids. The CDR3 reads CASSLQGLANTEAFF. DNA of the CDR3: TGTGCCAGCAGCTTACAGGGGCTAGCGAACACTGAAGCTTTCTTT.

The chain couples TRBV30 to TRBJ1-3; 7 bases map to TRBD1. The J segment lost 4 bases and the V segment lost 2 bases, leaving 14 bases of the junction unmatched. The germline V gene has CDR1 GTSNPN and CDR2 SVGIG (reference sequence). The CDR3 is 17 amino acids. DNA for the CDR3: TGTGCCTGGAGTCCCGGCTACGGGACAGTGGAAGGAAACACCATATATTTT. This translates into CAWSPGYGTVEGNTIYF.

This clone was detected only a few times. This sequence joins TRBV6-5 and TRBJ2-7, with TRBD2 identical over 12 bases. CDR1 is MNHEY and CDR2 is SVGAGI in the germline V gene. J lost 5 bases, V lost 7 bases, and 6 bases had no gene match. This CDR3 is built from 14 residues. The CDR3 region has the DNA TGTGCCAGCACCCTAGCGGGAGGGCCCGACGAGCAGTACTTC. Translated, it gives CASTLAGGPDEQYF.

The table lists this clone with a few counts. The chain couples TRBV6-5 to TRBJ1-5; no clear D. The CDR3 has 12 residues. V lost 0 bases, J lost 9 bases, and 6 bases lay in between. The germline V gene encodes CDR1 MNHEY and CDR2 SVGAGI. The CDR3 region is CASSYSTGPQHF. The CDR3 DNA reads TGTGCCAGCAGTTACTCGACGGGGCCCCAGCATTTT.

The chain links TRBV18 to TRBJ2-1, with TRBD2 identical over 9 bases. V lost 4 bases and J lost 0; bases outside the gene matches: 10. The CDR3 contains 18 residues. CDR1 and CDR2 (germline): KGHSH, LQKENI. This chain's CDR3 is CASSLQTVSGSSYNEQFF. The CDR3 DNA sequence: TGTGCCAGCTCACTGCAGACGGTTAGCGGGAGCTCCTACAATGAGCAGTTCTTC.

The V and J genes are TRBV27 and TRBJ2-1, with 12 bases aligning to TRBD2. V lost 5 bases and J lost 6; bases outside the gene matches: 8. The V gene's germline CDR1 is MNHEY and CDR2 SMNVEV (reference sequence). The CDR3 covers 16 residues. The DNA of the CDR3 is TGTGCCAGCAGTCCGGGACTAGCGGGCGTCCCCAATGAGCAGTTCTTC. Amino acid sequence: CASSPGLAGVPNEQFF.

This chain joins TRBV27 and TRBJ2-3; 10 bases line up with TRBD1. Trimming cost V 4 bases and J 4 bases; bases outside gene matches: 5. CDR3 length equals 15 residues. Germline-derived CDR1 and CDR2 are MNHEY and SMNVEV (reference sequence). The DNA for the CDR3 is TGTGCCAGCAGTTCCCCCGGGACAGGGGCAGATACGCAGTATTTT. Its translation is CASSSPGTGADTQYF.

The CDR3: CASSVPGRKVRNQPQHF. The CDR3 DNA sequence: TGTGCCAGCAGCGTACCGGGTCGAAAAGTGCGCAATCAGCCCCAGCATTTT. The chain uses TRBV9 and TRBJ1-5; no reliable D call. From germline, CDR1 is SGDLS and CDR2 YYNGEE. The CDR3 is 17 amino acids. V lost 1 base to trimming and J lost 2 bases, with 16 bases between them.

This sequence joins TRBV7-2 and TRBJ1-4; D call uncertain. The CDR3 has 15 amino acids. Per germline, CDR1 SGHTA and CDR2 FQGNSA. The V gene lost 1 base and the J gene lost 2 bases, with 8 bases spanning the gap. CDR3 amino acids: CASSLVGATNEKLFF. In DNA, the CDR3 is TGTGCCAGCAGCTTAGTAGGAGCTACTAATGAAAAACTGTTTTTT.

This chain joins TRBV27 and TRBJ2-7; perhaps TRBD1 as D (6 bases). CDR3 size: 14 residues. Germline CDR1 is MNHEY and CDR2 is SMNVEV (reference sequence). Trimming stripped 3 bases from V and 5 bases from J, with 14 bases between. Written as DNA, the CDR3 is TGTGCCAGCAGTTTCCGGGACAACGACGACGAGCAGTACTTC. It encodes CASSFRDNDDEQYF.